What follows are 8 T cell receptor beta chains derived from one specimen sequenced in a study of Ad26.COV2.S vaccination and SARS-CoV-2 variants. Libraries were prepared by immunoSEQ multiplex PCR; TCRdb keeps only in-frame clonotypes and omits some of them. The top ten hold around 3.5% of the sample, which has 350,000 to 450,000 clones, 87% seen once. Documented treatment: around 19 received Ad26.COV2.S at low or high dose, single or two shots; roughly five received placebo; per-sample allocation not given. Samples came from day 63 after the first vaccine or placebo injection. The sample consisted of peripheral blood, taken in a trial of Ad26.COV2.S vaccine versus placebo. Receptors were obtained from a person between 18 and 60 years old who received the Ad26.COV2.S COVID-19 vaccine or a placebo.

The chain combines TRBV12-3 or TRBV12-4 with TRBJ2-3; tentative D call: TRBD2 (5 bases). Trimming removed 8 bases at V and 2 bases at J, with 8 bases between. The CDR3 spans 12 residues. The CDR3 region is CASGLTTDTQYF. In DNA, the CDR3 is TGTGCCAGCGGACTTACCACAGATACGCAGTATTTT.

Concerning this clone: The sample contains more than one DNA sequence encoding this CDR3. V gene TRBV5-1 combines with J gene TRBJ1-2, with D possibly being TRBD1 (5 bases). The CDR3 runs to 14 residues. The V end was cut by 0 bases, the J end by 5 bases, with 11 bases between. Germline CDR1 is SGHRS and CDR2 is YFSETQ. This CDR3 is CASSLGEGRYGYTF. CDR3 nucleotide sequence: TGCGCCAGCAGCTTGGGTGAGGGGCGGTATGGCTACACCTTC.

This clone came up once. The chain employs TRBV7-2 and TRBJ2-5; 9 bases line up with TRBD1. After removal of 5 bases from V and 0 bases from J, the junction contained 4 bases not matched to a gene. Per the germline V gene, CDR1 is SGHTA and CDR2 is FQGNSA. The length of the CDR3 is 15 residues. CDR3: CASSKDRGNQETQYF. CDR3 sequence (DNA): TGTGCCAGCAGCAAGGACAGGGGCAACCAAGAGACCCAGTACTTC.

The CDR3 region is CASSNPADNQPQHF. DNA for the CDR3: TGCGCCAGCAGCAACCCGGCCGATAATCAGCCCCAGCATTTT. V gene TRBV4-1 combines with J gene TRBJ1-5; no clear D. The CDR3 has 14 amino acids. Germline CDR1 and CDR2: MGHRA and YSYEKL. V was pared by 5 bases and J by 4 bases, with 12 bases between.

The gene calls are TRBV18 and TRBJ2-7, with D perhaps matching TRBD1 (6 bases). Trimming stripped 0 bases from V and 2 bases from J, with 14 bases between. Germline V gene data show CDR1 as KGHSH and CDR2 as LQKENI. The CDR3 contains 16 residues. CDR3 residues: CASSPPGHPLTYEQYF. In DNA, the CDR3 is TGTGCCAGCTCACCACCGGGACATCCCCTTACCTACGAGCAGTACTTC.

The genes are TRBV6-5 and TRBJ2-7; possible D gene TRBD2, 5 bases. Trimming removed 2 bases from V and 2 bases from J, with 7 bases in between. The CDR3 runs 13 residues. Germline loops: CDR1 MNHEY, CDR2 SVGAGI. CDR3 loop: CASSYGETYEQYF. The CDR3 coding sequence is TGTGCCAGCAGTTACGGGGAGACCTACGAGCAGTACTTC.

This clone has just a few counts. The chain employs TRBV6-1 and TRBJ1-3, with D possibly being TRBD1 (5 bases). This CDR3 spans 16 amino acids. Germline V gene lookup returns CDR1 MNHNS and CDR2 SASEGT. V lost 4 bases to trimming and J lost 0 bases, with 13 bases between them. The CDR3 here is CASSVQGTHSGNTIYF. The CDR3 DNA sequence: TGTGCCAGCAGTGTTCAGGGAACCCACTCTGGAAACACCATATATTTT.

This sequence joins TRBV9 and TRBJ2-7; tentatively, D is TRBD1 (5 bases). Trimming pared 0 bases from V and 1 base from J, leaving 8 bases between. The germline V gene has CDR1 SGDLS and CDR2 YYNGEE. The CDR3 length is 14 residues. Here the CDR3 reads CASSVVAGSYEQYF. In DNA, the CDR3 is TGTGCCAGCAGCGTAGTCGCAGGGTCCTACGAGCAGTACTTC.